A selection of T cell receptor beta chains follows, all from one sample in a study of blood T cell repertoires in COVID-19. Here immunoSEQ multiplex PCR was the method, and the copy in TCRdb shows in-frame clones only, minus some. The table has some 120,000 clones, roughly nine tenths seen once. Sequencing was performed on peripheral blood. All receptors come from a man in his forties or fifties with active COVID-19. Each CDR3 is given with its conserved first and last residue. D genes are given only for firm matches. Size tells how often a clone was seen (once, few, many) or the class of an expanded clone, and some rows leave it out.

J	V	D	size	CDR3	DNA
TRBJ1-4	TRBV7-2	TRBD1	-	CASSLGSSGQGGEKLFF	TGTGCCAGCAGCTTAGGGTCCTCAGGACAGGGAGGGGAAAAACTGTTTTTT
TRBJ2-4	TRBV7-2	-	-	CASSLRLGGNIQYF	TGTGCCAGCAGCTTAAGACTAGGCGGGAACATTCAGTACTTC
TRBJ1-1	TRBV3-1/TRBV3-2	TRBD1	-	CASSRDRGGRNTEAFF	TGTGCCAGCAGCCGGGACAGGGGGGGTAGGAACACTGAAGCTTTCTTT
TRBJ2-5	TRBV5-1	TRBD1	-	CASSSNSFLGQGYQETQYF	TGCGCCAGCAGCTCTAACTCTTTCCTTGGACAGGGTTACCAAGAGACCCAGTACTTC
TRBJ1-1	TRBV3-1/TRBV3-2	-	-	CASSHSGPAEAFF	TGTGCCAGCAGCCATTCCGGTCCCGCTGAAGCTTTCTTT
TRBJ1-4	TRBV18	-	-	CASSPGAGREKLFF	TGTGCCAGCTCACCAGGGGCAGGAAGGGAAAAACTGTTTTTT
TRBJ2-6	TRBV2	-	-	CASRGRLSPGANVLTF	TGTGCCAGCAGGGGCAGGCTTTCCCCTGGGGCCAACGTCCTGACTTTC
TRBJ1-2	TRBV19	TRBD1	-	CASSMGQAGGYTF	TGTGCCAGTAGTATGGGACAGGCGGGAGGCTACACCTTC
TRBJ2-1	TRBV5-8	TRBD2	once	CASSLEGRAHNEQFF	TGTGCCAGCAGCTTGGAGGGGAGGGCCCACAATGAGCAGTTCTTC
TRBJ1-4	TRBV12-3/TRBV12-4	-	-	CASSYFPEKLFF	TGTGCCAGCAGCTATTTCCCTGAAAAACTGTTTTTT
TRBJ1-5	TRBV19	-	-	CASSMSGYQPQHF	TGTGCCAGTAGTATGTCAGGATATCAGCCCCAGCATTTT
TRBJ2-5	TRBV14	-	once	CASSQDRGTRETQYF	TGTGCCAGCAGCCAAGATAGAGGGACACGGGAGACCCAGTACTTC
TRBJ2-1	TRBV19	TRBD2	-	CASSIASGGYNEQFF	TGTGCCAGTAGTATAGCTAGCGGGGGATACAATGAGCAGTTCTTC
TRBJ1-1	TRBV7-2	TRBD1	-	CASSLRTGGGNTEAFF	TGTGCCAGCAGCTTGAGGACAGGGGGCGGGAACACTGAAGCTTTCTTT
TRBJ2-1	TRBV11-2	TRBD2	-	CASSPYSQRGGQSEQFF	TGTGCCAGCAGCCCATACAGCCAGCGGGGGGGCCAATCTGAGCAGTTCTTC
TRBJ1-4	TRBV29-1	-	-	CSVSKRVGDEKLFF	TGCAGCGTTTCAAAGAGGGTCGGGGATGAAAAACTGTTTTTT
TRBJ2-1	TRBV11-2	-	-	CASSLRFNEQFF	TGTGCCAGCAGCCTCAGGTTCAATGAGCAGTTCTTC
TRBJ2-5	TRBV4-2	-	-	CASSQDPPGSGKETQYF	TGTGCCAGCAGCCAAGATCCCCCTGGTTCGGGAAAAGAGACCCAGTACTTC